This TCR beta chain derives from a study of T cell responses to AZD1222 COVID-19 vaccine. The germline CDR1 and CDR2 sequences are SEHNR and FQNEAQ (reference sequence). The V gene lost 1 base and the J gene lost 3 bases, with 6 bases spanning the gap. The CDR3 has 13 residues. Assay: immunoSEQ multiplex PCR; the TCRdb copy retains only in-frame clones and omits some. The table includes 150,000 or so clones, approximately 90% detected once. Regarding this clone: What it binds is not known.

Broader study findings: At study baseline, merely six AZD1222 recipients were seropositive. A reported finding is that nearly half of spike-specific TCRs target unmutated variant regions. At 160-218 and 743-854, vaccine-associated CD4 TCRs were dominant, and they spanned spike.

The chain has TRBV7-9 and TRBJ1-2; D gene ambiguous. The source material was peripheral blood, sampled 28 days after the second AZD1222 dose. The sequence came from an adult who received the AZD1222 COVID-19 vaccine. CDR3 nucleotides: TGTGCCAGCAGCTTAGGGCAGTACTATGGCTACACCTTC. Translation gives CASSLGQYYGYTF.